This TCR beta chain was recovered during a study of graft-versus-host responses after intestinal transplantation. Whole-study context: Recipients were given multivisceral, liver-intestinal, or isolated intestinal transplants. Every transplant recipient was induced with anti-thymocyte globulin, then maintained on tacrolimus and steroids for two to three years. Findings and caveats of the study: Analysis identified GvH clones in recipient marrow, with some appearing first in ileum or blood. High graft-versus-host to host-versus-graft clonal ratios were seen in allografts of patients with graft-donor T cell macrochimerism.

This CDR3 has 14 residues. Trimming left V 2 bases short and J 0 bases short, with 6 bases between. Germline-derived CDR1 and CDR2 are MNHEY and SVGAGI. The method was immunoSEQ multiplex PCR; TCRdb's version includes in-frame clones alone and lacks a portion of them. The table lists about 85,000 clones, 91% of them singletons. As regards this clone: The antigen is not known.

The sequence was collected from a human donor who was the organ donor for an intestinal transplant. The chain uses TRBV6-5 and TRBJ2-3; a possible D gene is TRBD2 (6 bases). The sequences come from unstimulated CD8+ T cells sorted from spleen or lymph node cells, collected before transplant. CDR3 sequence: CASSYGGSTDTQYF. CDR3 DNA: TGTGCCAGCAGTTACGGGGGGAGCACAGATACGCAGTATTTT.